This TCR beta chain originates from a study of T-cell reconstitution after alpha-beta-depleted transplantation in children. Germline assignment: CDR1 MNHEY and CDR2 SVGEGT. The CDR3 runs 14 residues. With 10 bases removed from V and 2 bases from J, the gap between germline ends came to 17 bases. Unique molecular identifiers were incorporated when the TCRbeta library was constructed. TCRdb passed the PCR reads through MiXCR, listing each CDR3 protein once. The table records under 450,000 distinct CDR3 sequences, about an eighth of them present only once. The chain couples TRBV6-2 or TRBV6-3 to TRBJ1-1; maybe TRBD1 (5 bases). This TCR came from a human donor who donated a stem cell graft to a child with Fanconi anemia. The material sequenced was PBMCs, taken from the stem cell graft. DNA for the CDR3: TGTGCCACCAAGTATACAGGCCCTAACACTGAAGCTTTCTTT. This sequence encodes CATKYTGPNTEAFF.